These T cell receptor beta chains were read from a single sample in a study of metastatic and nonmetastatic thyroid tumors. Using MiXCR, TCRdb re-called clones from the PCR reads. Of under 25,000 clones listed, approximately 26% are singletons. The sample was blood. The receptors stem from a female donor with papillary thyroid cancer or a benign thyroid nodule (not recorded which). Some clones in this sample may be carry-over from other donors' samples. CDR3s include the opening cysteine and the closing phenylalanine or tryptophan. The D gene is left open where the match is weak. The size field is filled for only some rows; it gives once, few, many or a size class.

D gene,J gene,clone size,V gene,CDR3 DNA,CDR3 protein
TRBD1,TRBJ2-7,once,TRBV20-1,TGCAGTGCTAACTACCGGGACAGGGGAACGCACGAGCAGTACTTC,CSANYRDRGTHEQYF
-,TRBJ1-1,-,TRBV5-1,TGCGCCAGCAGCCCGGACCGGTTTCCGAACACTGAAGCTTTCTTT,CASSPDRFPNTEAFF
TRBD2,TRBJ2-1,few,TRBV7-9,TGTGCCAGCAGCTTGCGGGAGGGCCTCAATGAGCAGTTCTTC,CASSLREGLNEQFF
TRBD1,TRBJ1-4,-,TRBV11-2,TGTGCCAGCAGCCTAAGGACAGGTGAAAAACTGTTTTTT,CASSLRTGEKLFF
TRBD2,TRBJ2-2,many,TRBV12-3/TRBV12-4,TGTGCCAGCAGACTAGCGGGAGACACCGGGGAGCTGTTTTTT,CASRLAGDTGELFF
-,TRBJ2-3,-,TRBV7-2,TGTGCCAGCAGCGTGACTACCTCCACAGATACGCAGTATTTT,CASSVTTSTDTQYF
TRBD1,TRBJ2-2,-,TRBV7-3,TGTGCCAGCAGGTCGACAGGGGACACCGGGGAGCTGTTTTTT,CASRSTGDTGELFF
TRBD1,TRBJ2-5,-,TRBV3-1,TGTGCCAGCAGCGCCCGACAGGGTAGGTTCCAAGAGACCCAGTACTTC,CASSARQGRFQETQYF
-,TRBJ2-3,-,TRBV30,TGTGCCTGGAGTGTACGTAGGGGGGATACGCAGTATTTT,CAWSVRRGDTQYF
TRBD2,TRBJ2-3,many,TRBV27,TGTGCCAGCAGTTTACGGGGAGCGGGAGTCCGTAGCACAGATACGCAGTATTTT,CASSLRGAGVRSTDTQYF
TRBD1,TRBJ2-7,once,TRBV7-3,TGTGCCAGCAGCTCGAACCACAGGGGCGATCATTACTTC,CASSSNHRGDHYF